Below, 25 T cell receptor beta chains from the same sample are listed, as sequenced in a study of T cells in narcolepsy. Profiled with immunoSEQ multiplex PCR; TCRdb holds only in-frame clones, not every one. The data show 15,000 to 20,000 clones, more than 75% seen once. Sequencing used memory (CD45RA-) CD4+ T cells from blood. The receptors come from a human donor in good health.

The genes are TRBV6-5 and TRBJ2-3; D is unclear. From germline, CDR1 is MNHEY and CDR2 SVGAGI. Deletions cut 4 bases from V and 0 bases from J, with 14 bases between. The CDR3 length is 16 residues. The CDR3 here is CASSSREFTSTDTQYF. The DNA of the CDR3 is TGTGCCAGCAGTTCTCGTGAGTTTACTAGCACAGATACGCAGTATTTT.

V and J are TRBV7-2 and TRBJ2-5; D may be TRBD2 (6 bases). The germline CDR1 and CDR2 sequences are SGHTA and FQGNSA. The germline V and J ends were trimmed by 1 base and 5 bases, with 11 bases remaining between them. The CDR3 contains 14 residues. CDR3 in amino acids: CASSLGGIWETQYF. CDR3 bases: TGTGCCAGCAGCTTAGGCGGGATTTGGGAGACCCAGTACTTC.

The genes are TRBV7-3 and TRBJ2-6; D not certain. V shed 5 bases and J shed 0 bases, with 8 bases lying between them. Germline-derived CDR1 and CDR2 are SGHTA and FQGTGA. The CDR3 has 15 residues. Here the CDR3 DNA reads TGTGCCAGCAGCAGGGATCACTCTGGGGCCAACGTCCTGACTTTC. Amino acids: CASSRDHSGANVLTF.

The chain uses TRBV18 and TRBJ2-7; 8 bases line up with TRBD2. This CDR3 spans 16 amino acids. The germline V gene encodes CDR1 KGHSH and CDR2 LQKENI. J was trimmed by 2 bases and V by 3 bases; bases with no gene match: 9. CDR3 residues: CASSPHRGGGTYEQYF. CDR3 nucleotides: TGTGCCAGCTCACCCCACCGGGGCGGGGGGACCTACGAGCAGTACTTC.

The chain carries TRBV5-1 and TRBJ2-1, with TRBD1 matching over 9 bases. Germline V gene data show CDR1 as SGHRS and CDR2 as YFSETQ. J gave up 7 bases and V 6 bases, and 8 bases lay outside the gene matches. The CDR3 extends over 14 amino acids. The CDR3: CASTRQTGGNEQFF. The CDR3 DNA reads as TGCGCCAGCACTCGACAGACAGGGGGAAATGAGCAGTTCTTC. Full variable domain (missing parts from reference TRBV5-1 and TRBJ2-1): KAGVTQTPRYLIKTRGQQVTLSCSPISGHRSVSWYQQTPGQGLQFLFEYFSETQRNKGNFPGRFSGRQFSNSRSEMNVSTLELGDSALYLCASTRQTGGNEQFFGPGTRLTVL.

V usage is TRBV2 and J usage is TRBJ1-4; D is unclear. This CDR3 has 13 residues. Germline V gives CDR1 SNHLY, CDR2 FYNNEI. Deletions cut 3 bases from V and 10 bases from J, with 12 bases between. CDR3 sequence: CASSDVGDAKLFF. Written as DNA, the CDR3 is TGTGCCAGCAGTGACGTGGGAGACGCAAAACTGTTTTTT.

J is TRBJ1-5 and V is TRBV21-1. TRBV21-1 is termed a pseudogene. This CDR3 comprises 16 residues. CDR3 sequence: CATPDGPGNSNQPQHF. The CDR3 DNA sequence: TGTGCCACCCCTGATGGTCCGGGTAATAGCAATCAGCCCCAGCATTTT.

This chain uses TRBV30 with TRBJ1-2; no firm D call. From germline, CDR1 is GTSNPN and CDR2 SVGIG (reference sequence). The V and J ends lost 0 bases and 4 bases respectively, with 9 bases between them. The CDR3 has 13 residues. CDR3: CAWSVRTAYGYTF. CDR3 bases: TGTGCCTGGAGTGTACGAACAGCCTATGGCTACACCTTC.

V and J are TRBV7-2 and TRBJ2-7, with TRBD2 identical over 8 bases. Per the germline V gene, CDR1 is SGHTA and CDR2 is FQGNSA. CDR3 size: 18 residues. V dropped 1 base and J dropped 0; count of bases not matched to a gene: 11. In DNA form, the CDR3 reads TGTGCCAGCAGCTTAGTTGTTAGCGGGGAACAGCGCTCCTACGAGCAGTACTTC. Encoded protein: CASSLVVSGEQRSYEQYF.

The V call is TRBV28, the J call TRBJ1-2; no definite D call. CDR1 is MDHEN and CDR2 is SYDVKM in the germline V gene. With 7 bases removed from V and 8 bases from J, the gap between germline ends came to 14 bases. This CDR3 is 12 amino acids long. CDR3 region: CASIDSRRGYTF. In nucleotides, the CDR3 is TGTGCCAGCATAGACTCCAGGAGAGGCTACACCTTC.

The J gene is TRBJ1-2, the V gene TRBV5-1; D is ambiguous. The germline gives CDR1 SGHRS, CDR2 YFSETQ. The CDR3 extends over 12 amino acids. Trimming left V 4 bases short and J 1 base short, with 5 bases between. The CDR3 nucleotides are TGCGCCAGCAGCCGGGATAACTATGGCTACACCTTC. It encodes CASSRDNYGYTF.

The rearrangement uses TRBV12-5 and TRBJ2-3, with D unclear. Trimming stripped 1 base from V and 2 bases from J, with 4 bases between. Germline CDR1 reads LGHNT; CDR2 reads FRNRAP. The length of the CDR3 is 13 residues. CDR3 in amino acids: CASGLEPTDTQYF. The CDR3 DNA follows: TGTGCTAGTGGTTTGGAACCCACAGATACGCAGTATTTT. The whole variable domain, remainder taken from reference TRBV12-5 and TRBJ2-3, is DARVTQTPRHKVTEMGQEVTMRCQPILGHNTVFWYRQTMMQGLELLAYFRNRAPLDDSGMPKDRFSAEMPDATLATLKIQPSEPRDSAVYFCASGLEPTDTQYFGPGTRLTVL.

The chain has TRBV19 and TRBJ2-7; 12 bases map to TRBD2. The length of the CDR3 is 17 residues. Per the germline V gene, CDR1 is LNHDA and CDR2 is SQIVND (reference sequence). V lost 3 bases to trimming and J lost 3 bases; unmatched junction nucleotides: 9. CDR3 DNA: TGTGCCAGTAGTATGCGAACGACTAGCGGGAGATTCTACGAGCAGTACTTC. This encodes CASSMRTTSGRFYEQYF.

This chain links TRBV18 with TRBJ2-7, with 9 bases aligning to TRBD1. The V and J ends lost 4 bases and 3 bases, in that order; junction bases with no gene match: 1. CDR3 length equals 13 residues. Per germline, CDR1 KGHSH and CDR2 LQKENI. Here the CDR3 reads CASSRGQGYEQYF. Here the CDR3 DNA reads TGTGCCAGCTCACGGGGACAGGGCTACGAGCAGTACTTC.

CDR3 DNA sequence: TGTGCCAGCAGTGTAGGTGGGGGCGACTATGGCTACACCTTC. This codes for CASSVGGGDYGYTF. This chain uses TRBV2 with TRBJ1-2, with a possible D match to TRBD1 (6 bases). The V gene lost 4 bases and the J gene lost 3 bases, with 12 bases spanning the gap. The CDR3 runs to 14 residues. Germline V gives CDR1 SNHLY, CDR2 FYNNEI.

This chain links TRBV6-1 with TRBJ2-7; D is possibly TRBD1 or TRBD2 (5 bases each). Germline V gives CDR1 MNHNS, CDR2 SASEGT. This CDR3 region has 13 residues. The germline V and J ends were trimmed by 8 bases and 2 bases, with 13 bases remaining between them. The CDR3 here is CASFGTTPYEQYF. The CDR3 bases are TGTGCCAGCTTTGGGACCACCCCCTACGAGCAGTACTTC.

Comment on this clone: The junction departs from the called germline gene at one end, perhaps through a read error. This chain uses TRBV7-7 with TRBJ2-3; 9 nucleotides align to TRBD2. The CDR3 is made up of 14 amino acids. Germline V gives CDR1 SSHAT, CDR2 FNYEAQ (reference sequence). Here the CDR3 reads CASSPGLALDTQYF. The CDR3 coding sequence is TGTGCTAGCAGCCCGGGACTAGCATTGGATACGCAGTATTTT.

This clone was found a few times. The chain uses TRBV6-1 and TRBJ1-3; unclear D gene. Per the germline V gene, CDR1 is MNHNS and CDR2 is SASEGT. V shed 6 bases and J shed 2 bases, with 5 bases lying between them. The CDR3 totals 12 residues. CDR3 sequence (DNA): TGTGCCAGCAGAACGACTGGAAACACCATATATTTT. Translation gives CASRTTGNTIYF.

The chain recombines TRBV19 with TRBJ2-5; D unclear. The germline V and J ends were trimmed by 6 bases and 5 bases, with 10 bases remaining between them. CDR1 is LNHDA, CDR2 SQIVND, per germline (reference sequence). The CDR3 is 12 amino acids. The CDR3 DNA reads as TGTGCCAGTAGGGGCGAGATGGAGACCCAGTACTTC. Encoded protein: CASRGEMETQYF.

The chain uses TRBV18 and TRBJ1-2; D is unclear. This CDR3 is 15 amino acids long. V lost 3 bases to trimming and J lost 4 bases, with 15 bases between them. In germline, CDR1 is KGHSH, CDR2 LQKENI. The CDR3 loop reads CASSPRQDGIYGYTF. In DNA form, the CDR3 reads TGTGCCAGCTCACCGCGCCAAGACGGAATCTATGGCTACACCTTC.

V is TRBV4-2 and J is TRBJ2-5; 10 bases are shared with TRBD2. The CDR3 is 18 amino acids. CDR1 LGHNA and CDR2 YNFKEQ come from the germline V gene. J gave up 0 bases and V 4 bases, and 11 bases lay outside the gene matches. In DNA form, the CDR3 reads TGTGCCAGCAGCCCGCCCCCTCGACTAGCGGGCAACCAAGAGACCCAGTACTTC. Its protein is CASSPPPRLAGNQETQYF.

The chain employs TRBV6-1 and TRBJ2-6; D might be TRBD1 (6 bases). The CDR3 is 13 amino acids. CDR1 is MNHNS, CDR2 SASEGT, per germline. Trimming took 6 bases from V and 6 from J, leaving 9 bases between them. CDR3 sequence (DNA): TGTGCCAGCAGCAGACAGGCGGCCAACGTCCTGACTTTC. Encoded protein: CASSRQAANVLTF.

In this sample, this clone turned up once. The chain is built from TRBV5-1 and TRBJ2-7, with D perhaps matching TRBD2 (6 bases). The germline V gene encodes CDR1 SGHRS and CDR2 YFSETQ. V was pared by 4 bases and J by 1 base, with 15 bases between. This CDR3 contains 15 residues. CDR3 in amino acids: CASSGLAATSYEQYF. The CDR3 coding sequence is TGCGCCAGCAGCGGGTTAGCGGCTACTTCCTACGAGCAGTACTTC.

This chain joins TRBV4-3 and TRBJ1-3; no clear D gene. Germline V gene data show CDR1 as LGHNA and CDR2 as YSLEER. The CDR3 extends over 15 amino acids. Trimming cost V 2 bases and J 4 bases, with 12 bases left between them. CDR3 bases: TGCGCCAGCAGCCAAAGCCGGGGTTACGGAAACACCATATATTTT. This encodes CASSQSRGYGNTIYF.

The chain combines TRBV11-2 with TRBJ2-5, with 7 bases lining up with TRBD2. Germline CDR1 reads SGHAT; CDR2 reads FQNNGV. This CDR3 spans 11 amino acids. V was clipped by 1 base and J by 10 bases; unmatched bases: 0. The CDR3 spells CASSLGTSQYF. CDR3 nucleotide sequence: TGTGCCAGCAGCTTAGGGACTAGCCAGTACTTC. Looking up the rest from reference TRBV11-2 and TRBJ2-5 gives the full variable domain: EAGVAQSPRYKIIEKRQSVAFWCNPISGHATLYWYQQILGQGPKLLIQFQNNGVVDDSQLPKDRFSAERLKGVDSTLKIQPAKLEDSAVYLCASSLGTSQYFGPGTRLLVL.